The rows below give T cell receptor beta chains drawn from one sample of a study of blood T cells in healthy people across ages. In TCRdb, the 5' RACE reads were re-called with MiXCR into one record per CDR3 protein. The sample carries roughly 2 million distinct CDR3 sequences, just under 50% recorded once. Sequenced: blood. These receptors all stem from a middle-aged woman in good health. The CDR3 runs from the conserved cysteine through the conserved F or W. A D gene is named only where the DNA matches it firmly. Not all rows give a size; the values are once, few, many and, for expanded clones, a class.

d_call	j_call	v_call	cdr3_length	clone_size	cdr3_nt	cdr3_aa
TRBD1	TRBJ2-5	TRBV7-2	16	.	TGTGCCAGCAGCTTAACCCCGGACAGGGACCAAGAGACCCAGTACTTC	CASSLTPDRDQETQYF
.	TRBJ2-5	TRBV5-1	14	.	TGCGCCAGCAGCCAAACCGTAAACCAAGAGACCCAGTACTTC	CASSQTVNQETQYF
.	TRBJ1-1	TRBV9	15	.	TGTGCCAGCAGCGTAGTCCCAGGGGTTCCCGGCCAAGCTTTCTTT	CASSVVPGVPGQAFF
.	TRBJ2-1	TRBV18	14	few	TGTGCCAGCTCACCAGGTACCGGGCGAGACGAGCAGTTCTTC	CASSPGTGRDEQFF
.	TRBJ2-4	TRBV28	16	.	TGTGCCAGCACCGGAGGGGGGGCGCGTTACAAAAACATTCAGTACTTC	CASTGGGARYKNIQYF
.	TRBJ1-2	TRBV15	14	.	TGTGCCACCAGCAGAGATCGGGACACCTATGGCTACACCTTC	CATSRDRDTYGYTF
.	TRBJ2-5	TRBV4-3	15	.	TGCGCCAGCAGCCAAGAGGGGTCCTACCAAGAGACCCAGTACTTC	CASSQEGSYQETQYF
.	TRBJ2-5	TRBV20-1	15	.	TGCAGTGCTAGCAAACCAGCGGGCCTCCAAGAGACCCAGTACTTC	CSASKPAGLQETQYF
.	TRBJ2-5	TRBV20-1	13	.	TGCAGTGCTGCCGGGGACCGCCAAGAGACCCAGTACTTC	CSAAGDRQETQYF
.	TRBJ2-7	TRBV4-3	17	.	TGCGCCAGCAGCCAAGAGGCGGGACGGTGGATGTGGTACGAGCAGTACTTC	CASSQEAGRWMWYEQYF
.	TRBJ2-7	TRBV7-2	15	few	TGTGCCAGCAGCTACAGCCCGACTCGATCCTACGAGCAGTACTTC	CASSYSPTRSYEQYF
.	TRBJ2-1	TRBV20-1	13	.	TGCAGTGCTAGGTGGGGACGTTACAATGAGCAGTTCTTC	CSARWGRYNEQFF
.	TRBJ1-2	TRBV6-5	13	.	TGTGCCAGCAAGACCAACCTTAACTATGGCTACACCTTC	CASKTNLNYGYTF
.	TRBJ1-2	TRBV20-1	14	once	TGCAGTGCTAGAGGTACACAGGAGATCTATGGCTACACCTTC	CSARGTQEIYGYTF
.	TRBJ1-2	TRBV6-2/TRBV6-3	13	few	TGTGCCAGCAGTAGGACGGGCTTTGATGGCTACACCTTC	CASSRTGFDGYTF
TRBD1	TRBJ1-1	TRBV27	14	.	TGTGCCAGCACCAAGGGACAGGGGTTGACTGAAGCTTTCTTT	CASTKGQGLTEAFF
.	TRBJ2-1	TRBV4-1	15	few	TGCGCCAGCAGCCAATTCGGGACCCCCTACAATGAGCAGTTCTTC	CASSQFGTPYNEQFF
.	TRBJ2-5	TRBV4-2	14	many	TGTGCCAGCAGTTCACAGGAGACAGAAGAGACCCAGTACTTC	CASSSQETEETQYF
.	TRBJ1-2	TRBV7-9	13	.	TGTGCCAGCAGCTTAGAGAACAGGCGTGGCTACACCTTC	CASSLENRRGYTF
.	TRBJ1-5	TRBV3-1	13	.	TGTGCCAGCAGCCAAGGACGGGAGCAGCCCCAGCATTTT	CASSQGREQPQHF